Below are 3 T cell receptor beta chains sequenced from a single sample in a study of cytomegalovirus exposure and HLA in healthy donors. Researchers ran the PCR with 60 Vbeta and 13 Jbeta primers. Clones were read by immunoSEQ multiplex PCR, and TCRdb kept only the in-frame ones, dropping some. The repertoire holds around 140,000 clones, with over 65% as singletons. The sample comprised PBMCs. These TCRs come from a female donor in good health and CMV-seronegative.

The chain links TRBV7-9 to TRBJ2-7; 7 bases are shared with TRBD2. V lost 3 bases, J lost 5 bases, and 4 bases stayed unmatched. Germline V lookup: CDR1 SEHNR, CDR2 FQNEAQ (reference sequence). The CDR3 consists of 13 residues. CDR3 DNA: TGTGCCAGCAGCTTTCGTCGGGGGGACGAGCAGTACTTC. It translates to CASSFRRGDEQYF.

The chain recombines TRBV7-9 with TRBJ2-7; 9 nucleotides agree with TRBD2. The trim removed 5 bases at V and 4 bases at J, leaving 9 bases unmatched. The CDR3 is 15 residues long. Germline CDR1 reads SEHNR; CDR2 reads FQNEAQ (reference sequence). CDR3 DNA: TGTGCCAGCAGCCCCCGAGGACTAGCGTGGTACGAGCAGTACTTC. This translates into CASSPRGLAWYEQYF.

V gene TRBV19 combines with J gene TRBJ1-2, with 9 bases identical to TRBD1. The CDR3 totals 13 residues. Germline V lookup: CDR1 LNHDA, CDR2 SQIVND (reference sequence). V lost 5 bases to trimming and J lost 7 bases; unmatched junction nucleotides: 5. The CDR3 is CASSSGQGFGYTF. In nucleotides, the CDR3 is TGTGCCAGTAGTTCGGGACAGGGTTTTGGCTACACCTTC.